These 27 T cell receptor beta chains share one sample of origin, sequenced in a study of CD8+ T cells in alopecia areata. cDNA serving as the sequencing template came from extracted, reverse transcribed RNA. TCRdb's copy holds only in-frame clones and misses some; the assay was immunoSEQ multiplex PCR. The repertoire consists of about 300,000 clones, none detected only once. Markers including CD4, CD8alpha, NKG2D and NKG2ACE guided sorting of pooled cutaneous lymph node cells. The sequenced sample consisted of CD4+ T cells sorted from a lymph node. These receptors were taken from a C3H/HeJ mouse with alopecia areata. The MHC haplotype of the strain is H2-k.

This clone has just a few counts. Gene names denote mouse genes. The read ends 4 residues shy of where the CDR3 ends; the end is completed using the germline J gene. The same CDR3 can be traced to other DNA sequences in this sample. The gene calls are TRBV31 and TRBJ2-1; TRBD1 might be the D (6 bases). Per the germline V gene, CDR1 is GKSSPN and CDR2 is SITVG. This CDR3 is built from 13 residues. Trimming shortened V by 5 bases and J by 5 bases, and 13 bases separated the two germline ends. The CDR3 here is CAWSQGLDAEQFF. The CDR3 DNA, read in part, is TGTGCCTGGTCCCAGGGGCTGGATGCT.

In its sample, this clone was seen a few times. Gene names are the mouse ones. The CDR3 end lies 4 residues beyond the end of the read and is filled in from the germline J gene. The chain uses TRBV14 and TRBJ2-2; 9 bases fit TRBD1. V trimming: 1 base; J trimming: 3 bases; junction bases outside the gene matches: 1. The CDR3 runs 15 residues. Germline loops: CDR1 SGHDT, CDR2 FRDEAV. The CDR3 region is CASSFRTGDTGQLYF. The part of the CDR3 DNA that was read is TGTGCCAGCAGTTTCCGGACAGGGGACACCGGG.

Details on this clone: Gene names are the mouse ones. The read halts 4 residues ahead of the CDR3 end, with the missing end drawn from the germline J gene. The gene calls are TRBV19 and TRBJ2-1, with TRBD2 matching 13 bases. Germline CDR1 FNHDT, CDR2 SITEND (reference sequence). This CDR3 contains 14 residues. CDR3 loop: CASSRTGGAPEQFF. CDR3 DNA (partial): TGTGCCAGCAGTCGGACTGGGGGGGCCCCT.

A word on this clone: Mouse gene names and germline throughout. Read data end 4 residues before the CDR3 end; the end is taken from the germline J gene. The genes are TRBV1 and TRBJ2-5; 7 nucleotides line up with TRBD2. Per germline, CDR1 NSQYPW and CDR2 LRSPGD (reference sequence). CDR3 length: 16 residues. The CDR3 region is CTCSAEVGGSGDTQYF. CDR3 DNA (partial): TGCACCTGCAGTGCAGAAGTGGGGGGAAGTGGAGAC.

Worth noting for this clone: Gene names denote mouse genes. With the read ending 4 residues before the CDR3 end, the germline J gene is used to fill in that end. This rearrangement joins TRBV13-1 to TRBJ2-1, with 9 bases matching TRBD1. CDR3 size: 14 residues. CDR1 and CDR2 (germline): NSHNY, SYGAGN. V lost 3 bases, J lost 6 bases, and 4 bases stayed unmatched. CDR3 DNA (partial): TGTGCCAGCAGTGGCCGGGACAGGGCTGCT. Protein: CASSGRDRAA. The CDR3, in full, reads CASSGRDRAAEQFF.

This clone was observed a handful of times. Gene and germline names: mouse. This CDR3 is also generated by other DNA sequences in the sample. The part of the CDR3 DNA that was read is TGTGCCTGGAGTCTCAGGACAGGGGGCTATGCT. The encoded protein is CAWSLRTGGYA. The entire CDR3 sequence reads CAWSLRTGGYAEQFF. J is TRBJ2-1 and V is TRBV31; 10 positions agree with TRBD1. Sequencing ends 4 residues short of the CDR3 end; the germline J gene provides the rest. The CDR3 runs to 15 residues. Germline V gene data show CDR1 as GKSSPN and CDR2 as SITVG. V dropped 0 bases and J dropped 3; count of bases not matched to a gene: 2. The whole variable domain, remainder taken from reference TRBV31 and TRBJ2-1, is AQTIHQWPVAEIKAVGSPLSLGCTIKGKSSPNLYWYWQATGGTLQQLFYSITVGQVESVVQLNLSASRPKDDQFILSTEKLLLSHSGFYLCAWSLRTGGYAEQFFGPGTRLTVL.

This clone was seen more than once but under ten times. Mouse gene names and germline throughout. The observed sequence ends 4 residues before the CDR3 terminus, with the missing tail filled in from the germline J gene. The chain links TRBV19 to TRBJ1-1; 11 nucleotides align to TRBD1. This CDR3 is built from 15 residues. The junction had 5 bases not matched to a gene; V was cut back by 7 bases and J by 0 bases. CDR1 FNHDT and CDR2 SITEND come from the germline V gene (reference sequence). CDR3 bases read: TGTGCCAGCTGGGACAGGGGGATTGCAAACACA. Protein product: CASWDRGIANT. The whole CDR3 protein reads CASWDRGIANTEVFF.

This clone was counted between two and nine times. Each gene name is a mouse one. The read is 4 residues too short to cover the CDR3 end, so that end is filled in from the germline J gene. The V and J genes are TRBV13-2 and TRBJ2-7; TRBD2 matches 7 bases. This CDR3 has 12 residues. The germline V gene has CDR1 NNHNN and CDR2 SYGAGS (reference sequence). CDR3 DNA (partial): TGTGCCAGCGGTGGTGGGGGGAAT. Its translation: CASGGGGN. From start to end, the CDR3 is CASGGGGNEQYF.

To note about this clone: The genes and germline here are from mouse. The read terminates 4 residues ahead of where the CDR3 ends, so the germline J gene completes it. J is TRBJ2-1 and V is TRBV1; TRBD2 might be the D (6 bases). CDR1 and CDR2 (germline): NSQYPW, LRSPGD (reference sequence). This CDR3 has 15 amino acids. The ends were cut back, 0 bases at V and 4 bases at J, with 10 bases in the middle. The chain's CDR3 is CTCSADGWGYAEQFF. The DNA read from the CDR3 is TGCACCTGCAGTGCAGATGGCTGGGGATATGCT.

As to this clone: Gene and germline names: mouse. The CDR3 end lies 4 residues beyond the end of the read and is filled in from the germline J gene. Other DNA sequences from this sample encode an identical CDR3 as well. J is TRBJ2-4 and V is TRBV1, with TRBD1 matching 9 bases. V lost 3 bases to trimming and J lost 3 bases; unmatched junction nucleotides: 1. The CDR3 extends over 14 amino acids. Germline V gives CDR1 NSQYPW, CDR2 LRSPGD (reference sequence). This CDR3 is CTCSADRGQNTLYF. The DNA read from the CDR3 is TGCACCTGCAGTGCTGACAGGGGGCAAAAC.

With regard to this clone: Each gene name is a mouse one. The sequenced fragment ends 4 residues before the CDR3 boundary, so the rest is inferred from the germline J gene. The same CDR3 is also encoded by other DNA sequences in this sample. J is TRBJ2-7 and V is TRBV5, with 7 bases matching TRBD2. CDR1 LGHNA and CDR2 YNLKQL come from the germline V gene (reference sequence). The CDR3 runs 12 residues. Partial CDR3 DNA: TGTGCCAGCAGCCAACTGGGGGAT. It encodes CASSQLGD. The full CDR3 protein reads CASSQLGDEQYF.

In its sample, this clone was seen a few times. Gene names denote mouse genes. The read ends 4 residues shy of where the CDR3 ends; the end is completed using the germline J gene. The J gene is TRBJ2-7, the V gene TRBV13-2; maybe TRBD1 (6 bases). In germline, CDR1 is NNHNN, CDR2 SYGAGS (reference sequence). This CDR3 contains 14 residues. The CDR3 DNA, read in part, is TGTGCCAGCGGTGATGTGCACAGGGAATAT. Its translation is CASGDVHREY. The CDR3 in full is CASGDVHREYEQYF.

Concerning this clone: Gene labels here are mouse ones. The CDR3 is CASSQGQPNSPLYF. Partial CDR3 DNA: TGTGCCAGCAGTCAGGGACAGCCTAATTCGCCC. V usage is TRBV19 and J usage is TRBJ1-6; 7 nucleotides line up with TRBD1. The read terminates 3 residues ahead of where the CDR3 ends, so the germline J gene completes it. TRBJ1-6 is reported as an ORF; its role is uncertain. Germline V gene sequence: CDR1 FNHDT, CDR2 SITEND (reference sequence). There are 14 residues in the CDR3. V lost 4 bases and J lost 6; bases outside the gene matches: 4.

On this clone itself: Here the gene names and germline are mouse. The sequence runs out 4 residues before the end of the CDR3; the remainder is reconstructed from the germline J gene. The rearrangement links TRBV17 to TRBJ1-2, with D tentatively TRBD1 (5 bases). Germline loops: CDR1 MNHDT, CDR2 YYDKIL. The CDR3 loop spans 12 amino acids. The CDR3 sequence: CASSREGGDYTF. Partial CDR3 DNA: TGTGCTAGCAGTAGAGAGGGGGGC.

Notes on this clone: The gene names given are mouse names. The read comes to an end 4 residues before the CDR3 does, leaving the germline J gene to fill in the end. The V gene is TRBV19, the J gene TRBJ2-2, with 10 bases matching TRBD2. CDR1 and CDR2 from the germline V gene are FNHDT and SITEND (reference sequence). V lost 4 bases, J lost 6 bases, and 6 bases stayed unmatched. CDR3 length equals 15 residues. CDR3 bases read: TGTGCCAGCAGTCCCCCCGGGACTGGGGCCGGG. It yields the protein CASSPPGTGAG. The whole CDR3 sequence is CASSPPGTGAGQLYF.

For this clone: The gene names given are mouse names. The read falls 4 residues short of the CDR3 end, and the missing part is taken from the germline J gene. This chain uses TRBV13-3 with TRBJ2-1, with 10 positions matching TRBD2. J gave up 3 bases and V 5 bases, and 5 bases lay outside the gene matches. Germline CDR1 NNHDY, CDR2 SYVADS. The CDR3 runs to 15 residues. The covered CDR3 bases are TGTGCCAGCAGGCCCCGGACTGGGGGCTATGCT. Amino acid sequence: CASRPRTGGYA. The CDR3 as a whole reads CASRPRTGGYAEQFF.

On this clone itself: The germline and genes are mouse ones. The read halts 4 residues ahead of the CDR3 end, with the missing end drawn from the germline J gene. Within the sample, other DNA sequences also encode this same CDR3. The V gene is TRBV13-3, the J gene TRBJ2-3; no reliable D call. Trimming took 4 bases from V and 0 from J, leaving 6 bases between them. Germline-derived CDR1 and CDR2 are NNHDY and SYVADS. This CDR3 comprises 13 residues. The sequenced part of the CDR3 DNA is TGTGCCAGCAGTACTATTAGTGCAGAA. Protein product: CASSTISAE. The entire CDR3 sequence reads CASSTISAETLYF.

This clone showed up just a few times. Any gene name here is a mouse gene name. The CDR3 goes on 4 residues after the read ends, and that part is filled in from the germline J gene. V and J are TRBV3 and TRBJ2-2; D gene ambiguous. From germline, CDR1 is SNHLY and CDR2 FYNGKV (reference sequence). The germline V and J ends were trimmed by 0 bases and 6 bases, with 5 bases remaining between them. CDR3 length equals 13 residues. The CDR3: CASSLAQPGQLYF. Partial CDR3 DNA: TGTGCCAGCAGCTTAGCACAGCCCGGG.

With respect to this clone: Gene names and germline refer to mouse. The read stops 4 residues short of the end of the CDR3; the missing end is completed from the germline J gene. The chain joins TRBV13-3 to TRBJ2-5; 9 positions agree with TRBD1. The trim removed 2 bases at V and 3 bases at J, leaving 1 base unmatched. The CDR3 totals 14 residues. In germline, CDR1 is NNHDY, CDR2 SYVADS. CDR3 sequence reads: CASSEQGAQDTQYF. The CDR3 bases that were read are TGTGCCAGCAGTGAACAGGGGGCGCAAGAC. The whole variable domain, remainder taken from reference TRBV13-3 and TRBJ2-5, is EAAVTQSPRSKVAVTGGKVTLSCHQTNNHDYMYWYRQDTGHGLRLIHYSYVADSTEKGDIPDGYKASRPSQENFSLILELASLSQTAVYFCASSEQGAQDTQYFGPGTRLLVL.

Details on this clone: Germline and genes here are mouse. The read terminates 4 residues ahead of where the CDR3 ends, so the germline J gene completes it. The rearrangement uses TRBV13-3 and TRBJ2-1; 8 positions match TRBD1. CDR1 NNHDY and CDR2 SYVADS come from the germline V gene. The CDR3 length is 15 residues. J gave up 3 bases and V 4 bases, and 6 bases lay outside the gene matches. CDR3 region: CASSPQQGGYAEQFF. CDR3 DNA, as far as it was read: TGTGCCAGCAGTCCCCAACAGGGGGGCTATGCT.

This clone came up a few times. Each gene name is a mouse one. Sequencing ends 4 residues short of the CDR3 end; the germline J gene provides the rest. The chain uses TRBV29 and TRBJ2-1; the match to TRBD1 covers 7 bases. The CDR3 is 16 residues long. CDR1 and CDR2 from the germline V gene are MSHET and SYDVDS. V lost 3 bases, J lost 3 bases, and 8 bases stayed unmatched. The sequenced CDR3 bases are TGTGCTAGCAGTTTCCCTCCCGGGACAGTCTATGCT. Translation: CASSFPPGTVYA. The entire CDR3 sequence reads CASSFPPGTVYAEQFF.

On this clone: Mouse gene names apply. The read falls 4 residues short of the CDR3 end, and the missing part is taken from the germline J gene. V usage is TRBV4 and J usage is TRBJ2-3, with 7 bases identical to TRBD1. Germline V lookup: CDR1 LGHDT, CDR2 YNNKQL (reference sequence). Unmatched junction bases numbered 3, after V lost 5 bases and J lost 1 base. The CDR3 extends over 14 amino acids. The CDR3 loop is CASSLTGRAETLYF. Partial CDR3 DNA: TGTGCCAGCAGCCTGACAGGGCGTGCAGAA.

This clone was detected a few times. The genes and germline here are from mouse. The sequenced fragment ends 4 residues before the CDR3 boundary, so the rest is inferred from the germline J gene. This sequence joins TRBV5 and TRBJ1-2; 8 positions match TRBD1. The CDR3 is 14 amino acids. Per the germline V gene, CDR1 is LGHNA and CDR2 is YNLKQL (reference sequence). Germline trimming cut 0 bases from V and 3 bases from J; bases unmatched to any gene: 0. CDR3 DNA, as far as it was read: TGTGCCAGCAGCCAAGACAGGGGGCACTCC. It encodes CASSQDRGHS. The whole CDR3 sequence reads CASSQDRGHSDYTF.

Note on this clone: Genes and germline are mouse. The read terminates 3 residues ahead of where the CDR3 ends, so the germline J gene completes it. The chain has TRBV1 and TRBJ1-6; 7 nucleotides line up with TRBD1. TRBJ1-6 belongs to the ORF category, with a function that is uncertain. This CDR3 comprises 16 residues. Germline trimming cut 1 base from V and 8 bases from J; bases unmatched to any gene: 8. Germline loops: CDR1 NSQYPW, CDR2 LRSPGD (reference sequence). CDR3 sequence reads: CTCSAATGDRDSPLYF. The CDR3 DNA, read in part, is TGCACCTGCAGTGCAGCTACAGGGGATAGAGATTCGCCC.

This clone was observed a few times. The listed genes are named as in mouse. The read finishes 4 residues shy of the CDR3 end, and the germline J gene is used to complete it. The chain recombines TRBV13-2 with TRBJ2-3; 11 positions match TRBD2. Unmatched junction bases numbered 4, after V lost 3 bases and J lost 4 bases. CDR1 is NNHNN, CDR2 SYGAGS, per germline (reference sequence). The CDR3 is made up of 15 amino acids. The CDR3 bases that were read are TGTGCCAGCGGTGGGGACTGGGGGAGTTCAGAA. It yields the protein CASGGDWGSSE. The full CDR3 reads CASGGDWGSSETLYF.

This clone appeared a few times. The genes are named according to mouse. CDR3 bases read: TGTGCCAGCAGTTTCCCCATCTATGCT. The encoded protein is CASSFPIYA. The full CDR3 is CASSFPIYAEQFF. The chain links TRBV14 to TRBJ2-1, with unresolved D. The read falls 4 residues short of the CDR3 end, and the missing part is taken from the germline J gene. V lost 1 base and J 3 bases, leaving 5 bases between the germline ends. The CDR3 totals 13 residues. Germline CDR1 reads SGHDT; CDR2 reads FRDEAV.

This clone was counted between two and nine times. These gene names are mouse names. The read terminates 4 residues ahead of where the CDR3 ends, so the germline J gene completes it. The genes are TRBV1 and TRBJ2-5; D might be TRBD1 (5 bases). Germline V gene sequence: CDR1 NSQYPW, CDR2 LRSPGD (reference sequence). CDR3 size: 12 residues. The CDR3 is CTCSGQWDTQYF. The sequenced CDR3 bases are TGCACCTGCAGTGGACAGTGGGAC. Combining the CDR3 with reference TRBV1 and TRBJ2-5 gives the whole variable domain VTLLEQNPRWRLVPRGQAVNLRCILKNSQYPWMSWYQQDLQKQLQWLFTLRSPGDKEVKSLPGADYLATRVTDTELRLQVANMSQGRTLYCTCSGQWDTQYFGPGTRLLVL.